This TCR beta chain was observed in a study of graft-versus-host responses after intestinal transplantation. Per germline, CDR1 SGDLS and CDR2 YYNGEE. The CDR3 contains 13 residues. V shed 0 bases and J shed 5 bases, with 8 bases lying between them. Repertoires were generated with immunoSEQ multiplex PCR, while TCRdb's copy carries only in-frame clones and drops some. The table includes around 5,400 clones, approximately 70% detected once. The sample in question was PBMCs, obtained 300 to 340 days after intestinal transplant. The rearrangement links TRBV9 to TRBJ1-2; D unclear. The source of this sequence is a human patient who received an intestinal transplant, so some T cells may come from the graft donor. The CDR3 DNA reads TGTGCCAGCAGCGTAGTAGCGACATATGGCTACACCTTC. Translation: CASSVVATYGYTF.